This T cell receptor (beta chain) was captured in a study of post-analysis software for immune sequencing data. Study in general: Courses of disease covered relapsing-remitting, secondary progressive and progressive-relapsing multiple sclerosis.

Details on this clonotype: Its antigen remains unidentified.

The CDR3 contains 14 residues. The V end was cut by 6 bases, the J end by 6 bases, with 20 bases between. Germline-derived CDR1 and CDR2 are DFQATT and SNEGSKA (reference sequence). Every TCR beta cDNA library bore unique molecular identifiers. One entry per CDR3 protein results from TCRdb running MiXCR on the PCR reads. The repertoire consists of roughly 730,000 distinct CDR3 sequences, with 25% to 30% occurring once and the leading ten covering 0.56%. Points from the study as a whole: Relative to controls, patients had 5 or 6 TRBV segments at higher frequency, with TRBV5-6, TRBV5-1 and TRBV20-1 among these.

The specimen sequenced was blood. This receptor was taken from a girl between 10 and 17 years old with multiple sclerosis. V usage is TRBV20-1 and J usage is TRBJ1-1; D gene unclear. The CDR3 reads CSAPSDHGNPEAFF. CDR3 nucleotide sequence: TGCAGTGCCCCCAGCGACCATGGAAACCCTGAAGCTTTCTTT.